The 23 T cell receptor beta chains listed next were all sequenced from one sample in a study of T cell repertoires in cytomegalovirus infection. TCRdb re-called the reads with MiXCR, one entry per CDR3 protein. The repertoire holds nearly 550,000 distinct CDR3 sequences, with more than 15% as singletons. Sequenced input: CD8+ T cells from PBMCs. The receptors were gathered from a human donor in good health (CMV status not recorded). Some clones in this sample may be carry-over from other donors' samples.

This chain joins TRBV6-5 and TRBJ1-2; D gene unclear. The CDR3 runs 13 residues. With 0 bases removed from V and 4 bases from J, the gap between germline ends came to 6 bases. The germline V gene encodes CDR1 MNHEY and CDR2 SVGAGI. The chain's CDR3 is CASSYSNGYGYTF. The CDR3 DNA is TGTGCCAGCAGTTACTCGAATGGCTATGGCTACACCTTC.

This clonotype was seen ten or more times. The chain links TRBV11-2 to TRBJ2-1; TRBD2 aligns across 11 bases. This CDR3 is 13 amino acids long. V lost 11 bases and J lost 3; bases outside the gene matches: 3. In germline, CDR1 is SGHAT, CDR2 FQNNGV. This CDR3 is CAGTSGGYNEQFF. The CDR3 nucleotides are TGTGCCGGTACTAGCGGGGGCTACAATGAGCAGTTCTTC.

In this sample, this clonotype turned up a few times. CDR3 DNA: TGTGCCAGCAGTGACGGTGGGGGGCCATACAATGAGCAGTTCTTC. It specifies CASSDGGGPYNEQFF. The chain combines TRBV6-4 with TRBJ2-1, with D possibly called TRBD1 or TRBD2 (6 bases each). The CDR3 runs 15 residues. CDR1 is MRHNA and CDR2 is SNTAGT in the germline V gene. With 2 bases removed from V and 4 bases from J, the gap between germline ends came to 12 bases.

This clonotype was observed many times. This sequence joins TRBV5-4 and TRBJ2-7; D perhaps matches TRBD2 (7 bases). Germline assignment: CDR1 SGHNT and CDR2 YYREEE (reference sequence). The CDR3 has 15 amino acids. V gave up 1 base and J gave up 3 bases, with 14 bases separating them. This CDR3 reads CASSLRGAGVYEQYF. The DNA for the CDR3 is TGTGCCAGCAGCTTGCGGGGGGCCGGGGTCTACGAGCAGTACTTC.

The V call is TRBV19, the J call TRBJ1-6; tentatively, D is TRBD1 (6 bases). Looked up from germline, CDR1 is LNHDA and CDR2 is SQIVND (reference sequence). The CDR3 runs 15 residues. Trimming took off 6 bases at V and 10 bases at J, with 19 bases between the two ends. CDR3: CASSPGASLGSPLHF. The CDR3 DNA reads TGTGCCAGTAGCCCAGGGGCCAGTCTAGGATCACCCCTCCACTTT.

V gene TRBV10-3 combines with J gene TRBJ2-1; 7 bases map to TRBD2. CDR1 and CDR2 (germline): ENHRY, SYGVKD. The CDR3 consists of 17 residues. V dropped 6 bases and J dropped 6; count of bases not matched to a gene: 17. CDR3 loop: CAISDDYVGGPVNEQFF. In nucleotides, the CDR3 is TGTGCCATCAGCGACGATTATGTGGGAGGGCCAGTCAATGAGCAGTTCTTC.

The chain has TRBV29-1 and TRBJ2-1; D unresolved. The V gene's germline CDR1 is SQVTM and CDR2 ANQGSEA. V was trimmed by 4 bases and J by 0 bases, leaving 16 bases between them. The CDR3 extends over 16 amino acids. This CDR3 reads CSVVGSDYGSYNEQFF. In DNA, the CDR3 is TGCAGCGTTGTGGGCAGCGATTACGGCTCCTACAATGAGCAGTTCTTC.

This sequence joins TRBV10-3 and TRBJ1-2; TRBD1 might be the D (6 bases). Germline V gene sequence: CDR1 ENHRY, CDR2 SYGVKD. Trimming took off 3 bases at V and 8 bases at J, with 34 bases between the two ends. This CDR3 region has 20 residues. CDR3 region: CAISDPNPDHHSEAGEGYTF. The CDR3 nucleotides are TGTGCCATCAGTGATCCCAACCCCGACCACCACTCGGAGGCAGGGGAAGGCTACACCTTC.

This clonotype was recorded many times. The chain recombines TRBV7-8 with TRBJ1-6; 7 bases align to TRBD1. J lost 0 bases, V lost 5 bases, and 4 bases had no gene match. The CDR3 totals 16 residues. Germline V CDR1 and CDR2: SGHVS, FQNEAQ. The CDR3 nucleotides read TGTGCCAGCAGCCCGGGACAGAGCTCCTATAATTCACCCCTCCACTTT. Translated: CASSPGQSSYNSPLHF.

The CDR3 loop reads CAISDEETYEQYF. The CDR3 DNA is TGTGCCATCAGTGATGAGGAGACCTACGAGCAGTACTTC. The J gene is TRBJ2-7, the V gene TRBV10-3; D gene unclear. V lost 3 bases and J 2 bases, leaving 8 bases between the germline ends. This CDR3 has 13 amino acids. Germline CDR1 is ENHRY and CDR2 is SYGVKD.

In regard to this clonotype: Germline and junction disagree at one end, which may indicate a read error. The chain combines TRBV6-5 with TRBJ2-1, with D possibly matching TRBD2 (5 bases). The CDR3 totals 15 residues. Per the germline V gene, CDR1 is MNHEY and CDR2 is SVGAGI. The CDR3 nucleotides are TGTGCCAGCAGTTATCGAGGGAGCTCCTACAATGAGCAGTTATTC. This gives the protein CASSYRGSSYNEQLF.

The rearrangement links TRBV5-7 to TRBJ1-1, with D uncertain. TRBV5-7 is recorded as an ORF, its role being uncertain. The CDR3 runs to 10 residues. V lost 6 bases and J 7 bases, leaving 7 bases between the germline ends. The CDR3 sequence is CASNWFEAFF. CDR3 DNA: TGTGCCAGCAATTGGTTTGAAGCTTTCTTT.

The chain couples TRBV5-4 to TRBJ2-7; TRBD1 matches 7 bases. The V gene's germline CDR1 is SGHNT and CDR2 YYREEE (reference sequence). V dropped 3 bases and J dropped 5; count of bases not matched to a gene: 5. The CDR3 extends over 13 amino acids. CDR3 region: CASSSWTGNEQYF. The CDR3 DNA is TGTGCCAGCAGCTCCTGGACAGGAAACGAGCAGTACTTC.

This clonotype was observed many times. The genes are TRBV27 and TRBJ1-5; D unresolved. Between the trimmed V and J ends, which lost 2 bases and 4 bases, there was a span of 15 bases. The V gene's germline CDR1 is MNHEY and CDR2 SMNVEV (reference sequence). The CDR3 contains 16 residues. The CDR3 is CASSLVAGPLNQPQHF. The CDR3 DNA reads TGTGCCAGCAGTTTAGTCGCAGGACCTCTAAATCAGCCCCAGCATTTT.

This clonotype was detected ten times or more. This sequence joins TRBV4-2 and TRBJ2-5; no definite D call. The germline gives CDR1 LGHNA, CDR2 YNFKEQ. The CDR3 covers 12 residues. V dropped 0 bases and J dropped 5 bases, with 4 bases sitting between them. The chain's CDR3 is CASSQERETQYF. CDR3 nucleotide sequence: TGTGCCAGCAGCCAAGAGAGGGAGACCCAGTACTTC.

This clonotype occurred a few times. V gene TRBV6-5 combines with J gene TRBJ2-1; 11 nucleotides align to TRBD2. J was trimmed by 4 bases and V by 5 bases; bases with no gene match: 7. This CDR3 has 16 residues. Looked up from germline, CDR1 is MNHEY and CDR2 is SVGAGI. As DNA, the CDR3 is TGTGCCAGCAGTCCGGAGCCTAGCGGGGGGTACAATGAGCAGTTCTTC. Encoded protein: CASSPEPSGGYNEQFF.

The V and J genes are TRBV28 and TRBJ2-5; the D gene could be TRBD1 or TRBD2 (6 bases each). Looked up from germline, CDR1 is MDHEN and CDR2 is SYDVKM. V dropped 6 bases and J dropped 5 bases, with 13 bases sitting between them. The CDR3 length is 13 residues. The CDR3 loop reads CASRHREAETQYF. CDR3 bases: TGTGCCAGCAGGCACAGGGAGGCGGAGACCCAGTACTTC.

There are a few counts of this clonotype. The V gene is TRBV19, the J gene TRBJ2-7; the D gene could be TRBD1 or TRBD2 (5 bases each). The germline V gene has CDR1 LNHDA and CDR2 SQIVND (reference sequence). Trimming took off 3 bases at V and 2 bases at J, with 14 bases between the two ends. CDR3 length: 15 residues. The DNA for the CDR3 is TGTGCCAGTAGTATCGAGGGGTCGGTAACCTACGAGCAGTACTTC. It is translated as CASSIEGSVTYEQYF.

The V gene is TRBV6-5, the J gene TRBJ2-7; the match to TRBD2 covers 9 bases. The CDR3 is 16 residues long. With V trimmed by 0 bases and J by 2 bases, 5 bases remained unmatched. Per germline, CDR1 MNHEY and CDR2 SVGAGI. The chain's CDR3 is CASSYSERGATYEQYF. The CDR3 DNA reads TGTGCCAGCAGTTACTCGGAGCGGGGGGCCACCTACGAGCAGTACTTC.

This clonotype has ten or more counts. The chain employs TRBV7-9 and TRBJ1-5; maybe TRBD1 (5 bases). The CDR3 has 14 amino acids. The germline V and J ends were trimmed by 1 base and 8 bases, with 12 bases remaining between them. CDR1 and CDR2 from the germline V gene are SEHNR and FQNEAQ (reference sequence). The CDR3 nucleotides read TGTGCCAGCAGCTTAGGATTCCAGGGAGAGCCCCAGCATTTT. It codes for CASSLGFQGEPQHF.

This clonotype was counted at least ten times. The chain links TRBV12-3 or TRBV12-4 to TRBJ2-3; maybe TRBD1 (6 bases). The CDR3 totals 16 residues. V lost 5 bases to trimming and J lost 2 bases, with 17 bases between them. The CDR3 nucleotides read TGTGCCAGCAGTCTAGGGACACTTCACCCCACAGATACGCAGTATTTT. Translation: CASSLGTLHPTDTQYF.

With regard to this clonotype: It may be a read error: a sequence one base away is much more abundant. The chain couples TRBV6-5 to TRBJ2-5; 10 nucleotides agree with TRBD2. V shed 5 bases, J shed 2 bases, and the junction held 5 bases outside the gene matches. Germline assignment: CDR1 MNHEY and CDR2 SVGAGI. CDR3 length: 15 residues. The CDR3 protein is CASSGLAEGQETQYF. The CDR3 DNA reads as TGTGCCAGCAGTGGACTAGCGGAGGGTCAAGAGACCCAGTACTTC.

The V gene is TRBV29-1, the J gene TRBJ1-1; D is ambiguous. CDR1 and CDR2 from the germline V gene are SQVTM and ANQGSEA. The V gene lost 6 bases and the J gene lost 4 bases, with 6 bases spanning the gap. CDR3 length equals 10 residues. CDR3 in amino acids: CSVWGTEAFF. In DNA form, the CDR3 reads TGCAGCGTCTGGGGCACTGAAGCTTTCTTT.